Shown below are 3 T cell receptor beta chains from a single sample sequenced in a study of blood T cell repertoires in COVID-19. Repertoires were generated with immunoSEQ multiplex PCR, while TCRdb's copy carries only in-frame clones and drops some. The sample includes about 260,000 clones, about 87% of them seen just once. Sequences were obtained from peripheral blood. The receptors were gathered from a woman in her 70s with COVID-19, enrolled during active disease.

The CDR3 is CASSRRRASGSTRYEQYF. The CDR3 coding sequence is TGTGCCAGCAGCCGCAGGAGGGCTAGCGGGAGTACTAGGTACGAGCAGTACTTC. The V and J genes are TRBV11-2 and TRBJ2-7; 10 nucleotides match TRBD2. The junction had 17 bases not matched to a gene; V was cut back by 5 bases and J by 4 bases. The CDR3 length is 18 residues. Per the germline V gene, CDR1 is SGHAT and CDR2 is FQNNGV.

The chain combines TRBV6-5 with TRBJ2-7, with 7 bases lining up with TRBD2. The CDR3 runs 15 residues. V was pared by 6 bases and J by 3 bases, with 11 bases of the junction left unmatched. CDR1 is MNHEY, CDR2 SVGAGI, per germline. CDR3 sequence reads: CASRAFAGAHYEQYF. The CDR3 DNA reads as TGTGCCAGCAGAGCTTTCGCGGGAGCCCACTACGAGCAGTACTTC.

V gene TRBV21-1 combines with J gene TRBJ2-5; the table's D call TRBD1 went unverified against the DNA. TRBV21-1 is shown as a pseudogene. This CDR3 contains 15 residues. The CDR3 nucleotides read TGTGCCAGCAGGTGGGGAAGGGGTCGGCAAGAGACCCAGTACTTC. Its translation: CASRWGRGRQETQYF.